This T cell receptor (beta chain) was found in a study of cytomegalovirus exposure and HLA in healthy donors. The length of the CDR3 is 14 residues. The J segment lost 7 bases and the V segment lost 9 bases, leaving 9 bases of the junction unmatched. The germline V gene has CDR1 SNHLY and CDR2 FYNNEI. Amplification used 60 Vbeta primers and 13 Jbeta primers. Produced via immunoSEQ multiplex PCR; TCRdb's table is partial and in-frame only. The sample's table shows some 200,000 clones. The receptor's source is a boy younger than 18 in good health and CMV-seronegative. This chain connects TRBV2 to TRBJ1-6, with 7 bases fitting TRBD1. Material: PBMCs. The CDR3 nucleotides read TGTGCCAGAGGGGACAGTCAGCCAAATTCACCCCTCCACTTT. The encoded protein is CARGDSQPNSPLHF.